Below are 22 T cell receptor beta chains sequenced from a single sample in a study of naive and memory T cell subsets. Ligated cDNA underwent four rounds of PCR with nested alpha and beta constant region primers and SP2. TCRdb independently ran MiXCR on the 5' RACE reads; one entry per CDR3 protein. The data contain approximately 58,000 distinct CDR3 sequences, around 7.3% of them singletons. A UMI-containing oligonucleotide was joined by 3' ligation to the TCR cDNA template. Receptors originate from a male donor in good health.

This clonotype showed up many times. The chain joins TRBV28 to TRBJ2-7, with 7 bases fitting TRBD1. The trim removed 4 bases at V and 5 bases at J, leaving 5 bases unmatched. Germline V gene data show CDR1 as MDHEN and CDR2 as SYDVKM. This CDR3 comprises 13 residues. The DNA for the CDR3 is TGTGCCAGCAGTTCAACAGGGGTGCACGAGCAGTACTTC. The encoded protein is CASSSTGVHEQYF.

The V call is TRBV10-3, the J call TRBJ1-1, with TRBD1 as a possible D gene (5 bases). Trimming left V 4 bases short and J 1 base short, with 13 bases between. CDR3 length: 15 residues. Germline V lookup: CDR1 ENHRY, CDR2 SYGVKD. The CDR3 region is CAISAYDSKNTEAFF. CDR3 DNA sequence: TGTGCCATCAGTGCTTACGACAGTAAGAACACTGAAGCTTTCTTT.

The rearrangement uses TRBV5-1 and TRBJ1-2; D is ambiguous. Germline CDR1 SGHRS, CDR2 YFSETQ. CDR3 length equals 14 residues. Trimming cost V 4 bases and J 0 bases, with 10 bases left between them. Here the CDR3 reads CASSRDGPNYGYTF. The CDR3 DNA reads as TGCGCCAGCAGCCGCGACGGGCCTAACTATGGCTACACCTTC. The variable domain in full, with the rest retrieved from reference TRBV5-1 and TRBJ1-2, is KAGVTQTPRYLIKTRGQQVTLSCSPISGHRSVSWYQQTPGQGLQFLFEYFSETQRNKGNFPGRFSGRQFSNSRSEMNVSTLELGDSALYLCASSRDGPNYGYTFGSGTRLTVV.

The J gene is TRBJ2-2, the V gene TRBV6-5; a weak D match, TRBD1 (6 bases). Trimming shortened V by 1 base and J by 6 bases, and 12 bases separated the two germline ends. The CDR3 is 15 residues long. Germline assignment: CDR1 MNHEY and CDR2 SVGAGI. This CDR3 is CASSYLQGEAGELFF. The CDR3 nucleotides are TGTGCCAGCAGTTACTTACAGGGTGAGGCCGGGGAGCTGTTTTTT.

This clonotype was detected ten times or more. CDR3 sequence: CASVQWGTVKNTEAFF. The CDR3 region has the DNA TGTGCCAGCGTACAGTGGGGGACAGTAAAGAACACTGAAGCTTTCTTT. The rearrangement uses TRBV2 and TRBJ1-1, with 7 bases that match TRBD1. Germline CDR1 is SNHLY and CDR2 is FYNNEI. The CDR3 sequence is 16 residues long. Trimming removed 8 bases from V and 1 base from J; junction bases left unmatched: 13.

This clonotype was seen many times. V and J are TRBV10-3 and TRBJ2-7; 8 bases agree with TRBD2. Germline trimming cut 0 bases from V and 5 bases from J; bases unmatched to any gene: 6. Germline CDR1 is ENHRY and CDR2 is SYGVKD. There are 15 residues in the CDR3. The CDR3 loop reads CAISESGREDHEQYF. For the CDR3, the DNA is TGTGCCATCAGTGAGTCTGGGCGGGAGGACCACGAGCAGTACTTC.

Ten or more counts support this clonotype. The gene calls are TRBV4-2 and TRBJ2-1; 11 nucleotides match TRBD2. Per germline, CDR1 LGHNA and CDR2 YNFKEQ. J gave up 9 bases and V 4 bases, and 11 bases lay outside the gene matches. The CDR3 covers 16 residues. The DNA of the CDR3 is TGTGCCAGCAGCCCGTCCGGGACTAGCGGTAGTAGTGAGCAGTTCTTC. Amino acid sequence: CASSPSGTSGSSEQFF.

This clonotype has more than one count but fewer than ten. The rearrangement links TRBV3-1 to TRBJ2-1; 7 bases are shared with TRBD2. V gave up 4 bases and J gave up 1 base; unmatched junction bases: 10. Germline CDR1 LGHDT, CDR2 YNNKEL (reference sequence). This CDR3 comprises 17 residues. CDR3 bases: TGTGCCAGCAGCCCCCTGGGAGCGGGAAGTTCCTACAATGAGCAGTTCTTC. Its translation: CASSPLGAGSSYNEQFF.

This clonotype was recorded many times. This sequence joins TRBV19 and TRBJ1-2; no reliable D call. CDR1 LNHDA and CDR2 SQIVND come from the germline V gene (reference sequence). The V end was cut by 7 bases, the J end by 5 bases, with 8 bases between. The CDR3 has 11 amino acids. The CDR3 DNA is TGTGCCAGTACGGGTGGTTATGGCTACACCTTC. Protein: CASTGGYGYTF.

The CDR3 protein is CAWSEVYGYTF. As DNA, the CDR3 is TGTGCCTGGAGTGAAGTCTATGGCTACACCTTC. The V and J genes are TRBV30 and TRBJ1-2; no firm D call. This CDR3 has 11 residues. Trimming stripped 1 base from V and 4 bases from J, with 4 bases between. The germline V gene has CDR1 GTSNPN and CDR2 SVGIG (reference sequence).

The CDR3 DNA reads as TGTGCCAGAGGAGATACCCAGAATGAGCAGTTCTTC. It translates to CARGDTQNEQFF. The V gene is TRBV2, the J gene TRBJ2-1; D is unclear. The CDR3 length is 12 residues. Trimming removed 9 bases from V and 7 bases from J, with 13 bases in between. CDR1 and CDR2 from the germline V gene are SNHLY and FYNNEI.

The table lists this clonotype with a few counts. The gene calls are TRBV6-1 and TRBJ2-1, with D unclear. V was trimmed by 3 bases and J by 2 bases, leaving 14 bases between them. This CDR3 is 16 amino acids long. The germline V gene encodes CDR1 MNHNS and CDR2 SASEGT. CDR3 sequence (DNA): TGTGCCAGCAGTGAGAAGTCTTCTTGGACCTACAATGAGCAGTTCTTC. It codes for CASSEKSSWTYNEQFF.

As concerns this clonotype: A much larger clone is a single base away; this may be a read error. The chain is built from TRBV5-1 and TRBJ2-7; 8 bases agree with TRBD1. The CDR3 is 16 residues long. Per the germline V gene, CDR1 is SGHRS and CDR2 is YFSETQ. The CDR3 reads CASSPEGTGDSYGQYF. CDR3 nucleotide sequence: TGCGCCAGCAGCCCCGAGGGGACAGGAGACTCCTACGGGCAGTACTTC.

This clonotype was found many times. This rearrangement joins TRBV29-1 to TRBJ1-2; TRBD1 matches 9 bases. V shed 4 bases and J 8 bases; nucleotides not matched to a gene: 5. Germline V gene sequence: CDR1 SQVTM, CDR2 ANQGSEA. The CDR3 is 12 amino acids. The CDR3 nucleotides read TGCAGCGTTGCCGCGGGACAGGGCGGCTACACCTTC. This gives the protein CSVAAGQGGYTF.

This clonotype was counted a few times. The chain combines TRBV29-1 with TRBJ2-2; weak D call: TRBD1 (6 bases). This CDR3 region has 13 residues. CDR1 is SQVTM, CDR2 ANQGSEA, per germline. V was clipped by 7 bases and J by 5 bases, with 14 bases between them. The CDR3 nucleotides read TGCAGCGGAAAGACAGGTTTTACCGGGGAGCTGTTTTTT. It codes for CSGKTGFTGELFF.

This rearrangement joins TRBV3-1 to TRBJ2-4; D may be TRBD1 (6 bases). Germline V CDR1 and CDR2: LGHDT, YNNKEL (reference sequence). The CDR3 is 14 residues long. V lost 4 bases to trimming and J lost 7 bases, with 14 bases between them. The CDR3 bases are TGTGCCAGCAGCCCTTCAGGGGTAGTTAACATTCAGTACTTC. Protein sequence: CASSPSGVVNIQYF.

The gene calls are TRBV24-1 and TRBJ2-5, with D uncertain. V was shortened by 3 bases and J by 4 bases, with 11 bases between the two germline ends. CDR1 is KGHDR and CDR2 is SFDVKD in the germline V gene. CDR3 length: 14 residues. CDR3 coding DNA: TGTGCCACCAGTGATAGTCAGTCCGTAGAGACCCAGTACTTC. Its translation is CATSDSQSVETQYF.

Only a few counts were recorded for this clonotype. The chain has TRBV20-1 and TRBJ2-1; D uncertain. The CDR3 runs to 11 residues. The germline CDR1 and CDR2 sequences are DFQATT and SNEGSKA (reference sequence). Deletions cut 6 bases from V and 9 bases from J, with 12 bases between. CDR3 sequence reads: CSARKGIEQFF. DNA of the CDR3: TGCAGTGCGAGGAAGGGAATTGAGCAGTTCTTC.

A few counts support this clonotype. The chain has TRBV24-1 and TRBJ2-1; TRBD2 matches 10 bases. The junction had 5 bases not matched to a gene; V was cut back by 2 bases and J by 2 bases. The CDR3 loop spans 17 amino acids. Germline V gene data show CDR1 as KGHDR and CDR2 as SFDVKD. The CDR3 sequence is CATSDSSGSRPYNEQFF. The CDR3 nucleotides are TGTGCCACCAGTGATTCTAGCGGGAGTCGGCCCTACAATGAGCAGTTCTTC.

V gene TRBV6-1 combines with J gene TRBJ1-1; a possible D gene is TRBD1 (6 bases). This CDR3 region has 15 residues. Trimming shortened V by 2 bases and J by 0 bases, and 10 bases separated the two germline ends. Germline CDR1 is MNHNS and CDR2 is SASEGT. CDR3 loop: CASSEFTGMNTEAFF. The CDR3, as DNA: TGTGCCAGCAGTGAATTTACAGGGATGAACACTGAAGCTTTCTTT.

This clonotype was seen ten or more times. The chain has TRBV28 and TRBJ2-1, with D perhaps matching TRBD2 (6 bases). The V end was cut by 3 bases, the J end by 7 bases, with 16 bases between. Germline V gene lookup returns CDR1 MDHEN and CDR2 SYDVKM. This CDR3 is built from 15 residues. The CDR3 DNA follows: TGTGCCAGCAGTTTGCAGCGGGCCGAGAGGAATGAGCAGTTCTTC. It yields the protein CASSLQRAERNEQFF.

This clonotype was seen many times. The genes are TRBV29-1 and TRBJ2-5; no clear D gene. CDR3 size: 16 residues. Germline V gene data show CDR1 as SQVTM and CDR2 as ANQGSEA. Trimming left V 4 bases short and J 7 bases short, with 25 bases between. CDR3 amino acids: CSVGVSWVSLSGTQYF. The CDR3 DNA follows: TGCAGCGTTGGGGTATCGTGGGTATCACTCTCTGGGACCCAGTACTTC.